These T cell receptor beta chains were read from a single sample in a study of CD4 and CD8 cells across lung adenocarcinoma regions. TCRdb re-analysed the PCR reads in MiXCR, keeping a single row per CDR3 protein. The sample includes about 12,000 distinct CDR3 sequences, approximately 49% of them seen just once. Sample: CD8+ T cells from the center of a lung tumor. The receptors originated from a female donor with lung adenocarcinoma. The CD4 and CD8 labels of this study may be unreliable. The CDR3 runs from the conserved cysteine through the conserved F or W. D genes are given only for firm matches. A row's size may be missing; if present it is once, few, many or a size class.

clone_size j_call cdr3_length v_call d_call cdr3_aa cdr3_nt
few TRBJ2-3 21 TRBV7-6 TRBD2 CASSRKVGLAGGTPGSDTQYF TGTGCCAGCAGCAGAAAGGTCGGACTAGCGGGGGGGACACCAGGAAGCGATACGCAGTATTTT
few TRBJ1-2 14 TRBV11-2 - CASSLDRVNYGYTF TGTGCCAGCAGCTTAGATCGGGTTAACTATGGCTACACCTTC
- TRBJ2-3 15 TRBV6-5 - CASSLRNRATDTQYF TGTGCCAGCAGTTTAAGGAACAGAGCCACAGATACGCAGTATTTT
- TRBJ1-4 14 TRBV11-2 - CASSLEASAWKLFF TGTGCCAGCAGCTTAGAGGCCAGCGCCTGGAAACTGTTTTTT
- TRBJ2-5 13 TRBV6-1 TRBD1 CASKDRGPETQYF TGTGCCAGCAAAGACAGGGGGCCGGAGACCCAGTACTTC
- TRBJ2-7 14 TRBV6-1 TRBD2 CASRSAGGSYEQYF TGTGCCAGCAGGTCTGCGGGAGGCTCCTACGAGCAGTACTTC
- TRBJ2-7 12 TRBV10-1 - CASSESFYEQYF TGCGCCAGCAGTGAGAGTTTCTACGAGCAGTACTTC
- TRBJ2-7 15 TRBV6-1 TRBD1 CASTEDRGLYYEQYF TGTGCCAGCACTGAAGACAGGGGGCTATACTACGAGCAGTACTTC
- TRBJ2-7 14 TRBV6-1 TRBD1 CASSPTGGTYEQYF TGTGCCAGCAGTCCCACAGGGGGGACCTACGAGCAGTACTTC
many TRBJ2-1 15 TRBV12-3/TRBV12-4 TRBD2 CASSLQAGGPHEQFF TGTGCCAGCAGTTTACAAGCGGGGGGGCCGCATGAGCAGTTCTTC
- TRBJ1-1 15 TRBV27 - CASRPGRAEETEAFF TGTGCCAGCAGACCTGGTCGGGCAGAGGAGACTGAAGCTTTCTTT
- TRBJ2-1 11 TRBV10-3 - CAISTGQYPYF TGTGCCATCAGCACAGGCCAATATCCGTACTTC
- TRBJ2-5 14 TRBV6-1 TRBD2 CASRRLAGEETQYF TGTGCCAGCAGACGCCTAGCGGGAGAAGAGACCCAGTACTTC
- TRBJ2-4 16 TRBV6-1 TRBD2 CASSPSGLPTKNIQYF TGTGCCAGCAGTCCTAGCGGGCTCCCAACCAAAAACATTCAGTACTTC
- TRBJ2-1 15 TRBV6-1 - CASRRTTFPYNEQFF TGTGCCAGCAGACGGACAACCTTTCCTTACAATGAGCAGTTCTTC
few TRBJ2-2 17 TRBV3-1 - CASSQGFSGTITGELFF TGTGCCAGCAGCCAAGGCTTTAGTGGGACGATAACCGGGGAGCTGTTTTTT
- TRBJ1-1 15 TRBV7-2 - CASHFLGGLNTEAFF TGTGCCAGCCATTTCCTGGGGGGCCTGAACACTGAAGCTTTCTTT
once TRBJ2-5 15 TRBV6-1 TRBD2 CASSDSGGASETQYF TGTGCCAGCAGTGATAGCGGGGGGGCCTCAGAGACCCAGTACTTC
medium-sized TRBJ1-6 14 TRBV6-5 - CASSYGGSNSPLHF TGTGCCAGCAGTTACGGGGGGTCTAATTCACCCCTCCACTTT
- TRBJ2-1 18 TRBV4-1 - CASSQSGSRAGPYNEQFF TGCGCCAGCAGCCAAAGTGGTAGCAGGGCAGGTCCCTACAATGAGCAGTTCTTC
few TRBJ2-7 17 TRBV6-5 - CASSYSFMAVGAYEQYF TGTGCCAGCAGTTACAGTTTTATGGCGGTCGGGGCCTACGAGCAGTACTTC
- TRBJ2-2 14 TRBV7-2 TRBD1 CASQDRAGTGELFF TGTGCCAGCCAGGACAGGGCGGGCACCGGGGAGCTGTTTTTT
- TRBJ2-5 15 TRBV6-1 - CARGYGGRDQNTQYF TGTGCCAGGGGGTACGGGGGCCGTGACCAAAACACCCAGTACTTC
- TRBJ1-2 14 TRBV9 - CASSTPGTDNGYTF TGTGCCAGCAGCACTCCCGGGACGGATAATGGCTACACCTTC
few TRBJ2-7 14 TRBV6-1 TRBD1 CASRADRATYEQYF TGTGCCAGCAGGGCGGACAGGGCTACCTACGAGCAGTACTTC
- TRBJ1-1 14 TRBV12-3/TRBV12-4 - CASSFGEENTEAFF TGTGCCAGCAGTTTTGGAGAGGAGAACACTGAAGCTTTCTTT
- TRBJ2-6 16 TRBV27 - CASSLSTGTGAYVLYF TGTGCCAGCAGTTTATCAACAGGGACTGGGGCCTACGTCCTGTATTTC
- TRBJ1-3 16 TRBV6-1 TRBD1 CASSDMGQGSGNTIYF TGTGCCAGCAGTGATATGGGACAGGGTTCAGGAAACACCATATATTTT
large TRBJ2-1 13 TRBV6-5 - CASSYSTGTEQFF TGTGCCAGCAGTTATTCCACCGGGACGGAGCAGTTCTTC
medium-sized TRBJ2-3 12 TRBV10-3 - CAISSVADTQYF TGTGCCATCTCCAGTGTGGCAGATACGCAGTATTTT
many TRBJ1-1 10 TRBV6-5 - CASSSIEAFF TGTGCCAGCAGTTCTATTGAAGCTTTCTTT
- TRBJ2-5 20 TRBV6-1 TRBD2 CASSALRWADPSGEEETQYF TGTGCCAGCAGTGCCCTCAGGTGGGCGGATCCTAGCGGGGAAGAAGAGACCCAGTACTTC
- TRBJ2-5 14 TRBV6-1 TRBD1 CASSLQGGGETQYF TGTGCCAGCAGCCTACAGGGGGGCGGGGAGACCCAGTACTTC
- TRBJ2-1 15 TRBV10-3 - CAISDPPATSGEQFF TGTGCCATCAGTGATCCCCCCGCAACTAGTGGTGAGCAGTTCTTC
large TRBJ2-1 15 TRBV10-2 TRBD2 CASSLSSGDYNEQFF TGCGCCAGCAGCTTGTCTAGCGGGGATTACAATGAGCAGTTCTTC
- TRBJ2-1 16 TRBV5-1 - CASSLVPTASYNEQFF TGCGCCAGCAGCTTGGTCCCGACAGCCAGCTACAATGAGCAGTTCTTC
- TRBJ2-3 17 TRBV6-1 TRBD2 CASSTSSGGGATDTQYF TGTGCCAGCAGTACCTCCTCCGGCGGGGGGGCCACAGATACGCAGTATTTT
few TRBJ2-5 15 TRBV6-5 TRBD1 CASSYTRGKAETQYF TGTGCCAGCAGTTATACCAGGGGGAAGGCGGAGACCCAGTACTTC
many TRBJ1-2 17 TRBV6-1 - CASSTRWGPSSNYGYTF TGTGCCAGCAGTACCCGTTGGGGGCCCTCCTCTAACTATGGCTACACCTTC
- TRBJ2-7 15 TRBV11-2 - CASSLDLGYHYEQYF TGTGCCAGCAGCTTAGATCTTGGTTACCACTACGAGCAGTACTTC
many TRBJ2-5 16 TRBV12-3/TRBV12-4 TRBD2 CASSRTSGGARETQYF TGTGCCAGCAGCCGGACTAGCGGGGGGGCACGGGAGACCCAGTACTTC